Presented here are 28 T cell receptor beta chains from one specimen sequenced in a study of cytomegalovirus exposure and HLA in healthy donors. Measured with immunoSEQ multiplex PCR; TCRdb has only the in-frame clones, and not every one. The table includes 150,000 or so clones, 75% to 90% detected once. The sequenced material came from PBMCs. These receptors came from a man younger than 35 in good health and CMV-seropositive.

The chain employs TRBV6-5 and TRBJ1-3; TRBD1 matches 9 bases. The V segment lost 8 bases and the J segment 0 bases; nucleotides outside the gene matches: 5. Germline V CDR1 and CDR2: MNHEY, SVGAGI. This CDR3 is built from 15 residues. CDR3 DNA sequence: TGTGCCAGCCGGGACAGGGAGAGCTCTGGAAACACCATATATTTT. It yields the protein CASRDRESSGNTIYF.

The CDR3 sequence is CASSPRQGLSEAFF. The CDR3 DNA reads TGTGCCAGCAGCCCCAGACAGGGGCTCTCTGAAGCTTTCTTT. This chain uses TRBV7-2 with TRBJ1-1; 8 bases map to TRBD1. Losses at the gene ends were 5 bases for V and 6 bases for J; bases not matched to a gene: 8. The CDR3 extends over 14 amino acids. Per the germline V gene, CDR1 is SGHTA and CDR2 is FQGNSA.

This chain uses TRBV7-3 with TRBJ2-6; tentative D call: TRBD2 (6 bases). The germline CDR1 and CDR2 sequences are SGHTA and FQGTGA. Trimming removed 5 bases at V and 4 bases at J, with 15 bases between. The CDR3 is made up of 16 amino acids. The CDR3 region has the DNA TGTGCCAGCAGCCGAGGCGGGGCATCGGGGGCCAACGTCCTGACTTTC. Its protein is CASSRGGASGANVLTF.

CDR3 DNA: TGTGCCAGTAGTATTTCAGGGGTCTGGAACACCGGGGAGCTGTTTTTT. Encoded protein: CASSISGVWNTGELFF. The chain uses TRBV19 and TRBJ2-2; tentative D call: TRBD1 (6 bases). Trimming took off 3 bases at V and 1 base at J, with 12 bases between the two ends. This CDR3 region has 16 residues. CDR1 is LNHDA, CDR2 SQIVND, per germline (reference sequence).

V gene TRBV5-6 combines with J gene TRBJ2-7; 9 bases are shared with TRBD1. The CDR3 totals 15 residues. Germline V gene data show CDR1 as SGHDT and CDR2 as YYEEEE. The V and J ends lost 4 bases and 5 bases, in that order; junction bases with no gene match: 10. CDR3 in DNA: TGTGCCAGCAGCCTGGGACAGGGCCTGATGAACGAGCAGTACTTC. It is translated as CASSLGQGLMNEQYF.

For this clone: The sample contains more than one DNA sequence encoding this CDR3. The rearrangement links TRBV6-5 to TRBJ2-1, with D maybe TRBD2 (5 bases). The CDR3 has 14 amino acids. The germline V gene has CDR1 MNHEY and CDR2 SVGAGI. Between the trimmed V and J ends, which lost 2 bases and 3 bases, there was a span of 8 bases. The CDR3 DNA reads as TGTGCCAGCAGTTACGAGGGCAGCTACAATGAGCAGTTCTTC. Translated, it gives CASSYEGSYNEQFF.

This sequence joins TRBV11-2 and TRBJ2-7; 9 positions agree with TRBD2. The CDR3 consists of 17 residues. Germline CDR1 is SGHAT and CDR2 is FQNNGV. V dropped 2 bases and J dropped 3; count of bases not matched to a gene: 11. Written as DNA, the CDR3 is TGTGCCAGCAGCTTACTAGCGGGGCCGGAAGCTATCTACGAGCAGTACTTC. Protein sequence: CASSLLAGPEAIYEQYF. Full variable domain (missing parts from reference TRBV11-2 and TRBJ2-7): EAGVAQSPRYKIIEKRQSVAFWCNPISGHATLYWYQQILGQGPKLLIQFQNNGVVDDSQLPKDRFSAERLKGVDSTLKIQPAKLEDSAVYLCASSLLAGPEAIYEQYFGPGTRLTVT.

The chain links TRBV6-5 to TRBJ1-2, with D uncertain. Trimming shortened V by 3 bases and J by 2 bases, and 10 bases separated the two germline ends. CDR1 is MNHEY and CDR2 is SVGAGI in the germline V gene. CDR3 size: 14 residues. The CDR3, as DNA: TGTGCCAGCAGTTATTCGGGTAGCAACTATGGCTACACCTTC. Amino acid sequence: CASSYSGSNYGYTF.

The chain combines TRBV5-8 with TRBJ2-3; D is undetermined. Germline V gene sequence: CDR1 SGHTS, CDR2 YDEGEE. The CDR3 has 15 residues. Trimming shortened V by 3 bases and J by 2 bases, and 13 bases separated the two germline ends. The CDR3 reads CASSSELLLTDTQYF. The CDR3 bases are TGTGCCAGCAGCTCGGAACTACTTCTCACAGATACGCAGTATTTT. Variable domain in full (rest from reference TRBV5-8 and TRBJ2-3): EAGVTQSPTHLIKTRGQQATLRCSPISGHTSVYWYQQALGLGLQFLLWYDEGEERNRGNFPPRFSGRQFPNYSSELNVNALELEDSALYLCASSSELLLTDTQYFGPGTRLTVL.

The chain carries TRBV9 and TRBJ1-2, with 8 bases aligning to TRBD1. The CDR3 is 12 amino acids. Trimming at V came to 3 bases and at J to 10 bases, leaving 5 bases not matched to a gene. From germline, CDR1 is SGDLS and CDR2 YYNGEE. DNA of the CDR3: TGTGCCAGCAGCGACTTGACAGGGGACTACACCTTC. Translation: CASSDLTGDYTF.

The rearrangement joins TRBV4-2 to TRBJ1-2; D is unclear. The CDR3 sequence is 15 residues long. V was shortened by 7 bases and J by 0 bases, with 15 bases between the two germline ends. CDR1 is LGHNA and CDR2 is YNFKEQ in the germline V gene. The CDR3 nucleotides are TGTGCCAGCACCCGACCAGGTCCGACTAACTATGGCTACACCTTC. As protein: CASTRPGPTNYGYTF.

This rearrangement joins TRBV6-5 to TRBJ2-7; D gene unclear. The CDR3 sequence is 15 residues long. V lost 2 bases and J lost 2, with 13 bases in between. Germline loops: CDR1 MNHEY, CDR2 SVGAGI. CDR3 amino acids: CASSYPAAAPYEQYF. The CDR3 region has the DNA TGTGCCAGCAGTTACCCGGCGGCGGCTCCCTACGAGCAGTACTTC.

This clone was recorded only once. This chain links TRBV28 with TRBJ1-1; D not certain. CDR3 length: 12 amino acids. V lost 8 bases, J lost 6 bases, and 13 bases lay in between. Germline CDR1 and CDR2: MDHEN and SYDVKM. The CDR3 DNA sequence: TGTGCCAGCGAGAGGAGGCCAGCTGAAGCTTTCTTT. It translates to CASERRPAEAFF.

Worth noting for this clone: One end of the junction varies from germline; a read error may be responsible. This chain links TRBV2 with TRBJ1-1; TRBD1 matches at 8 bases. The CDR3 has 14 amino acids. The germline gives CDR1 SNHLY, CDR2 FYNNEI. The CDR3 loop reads CVSSAGTGNTEAFF. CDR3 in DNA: TGTGTCAGCAGTGCCGGGACAGGGAACACTGAAGCTTTCTTT.

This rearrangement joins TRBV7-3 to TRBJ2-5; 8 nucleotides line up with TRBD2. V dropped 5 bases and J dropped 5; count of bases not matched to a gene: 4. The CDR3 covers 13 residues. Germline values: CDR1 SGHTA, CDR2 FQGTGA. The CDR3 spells CASSRGGRETQYF. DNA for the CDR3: TGTGCCAGCAGCCGGGGGGGTCGGGAGACCCAGTACTTC.

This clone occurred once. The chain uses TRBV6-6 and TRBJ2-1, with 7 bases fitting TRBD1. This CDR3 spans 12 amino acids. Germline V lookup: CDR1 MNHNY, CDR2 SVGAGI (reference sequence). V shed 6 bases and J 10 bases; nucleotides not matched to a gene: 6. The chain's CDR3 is CASRRGQDEQFF. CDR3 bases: TGTGCCAGCAGGCGAGGACAGGACGAGCAGTTCTTC.

CDR3 nucleotide sequence: TGTGCCAGCAGCTTAGGGATAGCAGATGAGCAGTTCTTC. It codes for CASSLGIADEQFF. The chain combines TRBV13 with TRBJ2-1; no clear D gene. Germline V gives CDR1 PRHDT, CDR2 FYEKMQ (reference sequence). This CDR3 comprises 13 residues. Deletions cut 0 bases from V and 8 bases from J, with 8 bases between. Using reference TRBV13 and TRBJ2-1 for the parts outside the CDR3, the full variable domain is AAGVIQSPRHLIKEKRETATLKCYPIPRHDTVYWYQQGPGQDPQFLISFYEKMQSDKGSIPDRFSAQQFSDYHSELNMSSLELGDSALYFCASSLGIADEQFFGPGTRLTVL.

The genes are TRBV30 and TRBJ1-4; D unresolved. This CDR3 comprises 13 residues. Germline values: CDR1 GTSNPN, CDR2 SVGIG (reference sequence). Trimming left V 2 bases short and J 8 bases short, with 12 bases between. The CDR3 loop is CAWSFSNAEKLFF. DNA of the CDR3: TGTGCCTGGAGTTTCAGTAATGCCGAAAAACTGTTTTTT.

CDR3: CASGLVPWRGPYEQYF. The CDR3 region has the DNA TGTGCTAGTGGTTTGGTGCCCTGGAGGGGGCCATATGAGCAGTACTTC. This sequence joins TRBV12-5 and TRBJ2-7, with a possible D match to TRBD1 (7 bases). The CDR3 length is 16 residues. Trimming pared 0 bases from V and 7 bases from J, leaving 19 bases between. CDR1 is LGHNT, CDR2 FRNRAP, per germline.

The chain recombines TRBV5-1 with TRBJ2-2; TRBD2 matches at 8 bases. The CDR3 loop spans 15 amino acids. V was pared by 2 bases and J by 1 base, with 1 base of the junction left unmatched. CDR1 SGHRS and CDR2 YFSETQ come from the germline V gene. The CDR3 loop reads CASSFLAGNTGELFF. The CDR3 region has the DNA TGCGCCAGCAGCTTCCTAGCGGGGAACACCGGGGAGCTGTTTTTT.

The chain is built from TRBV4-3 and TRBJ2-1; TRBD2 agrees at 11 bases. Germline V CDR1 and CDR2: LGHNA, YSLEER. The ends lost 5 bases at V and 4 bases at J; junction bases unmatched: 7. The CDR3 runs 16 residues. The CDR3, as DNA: TGCGCCAGCAGCGATAGCGGGAGGGCGGGATACAATGAGCAGTTCTTC. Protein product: CASSDSGRAGYNEQFF.

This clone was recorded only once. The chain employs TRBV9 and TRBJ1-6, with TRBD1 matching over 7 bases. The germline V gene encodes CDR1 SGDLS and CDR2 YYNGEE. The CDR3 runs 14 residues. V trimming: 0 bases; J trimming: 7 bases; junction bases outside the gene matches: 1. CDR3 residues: CASSVEQGNSPLHF. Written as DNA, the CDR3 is TGTGCCAGCAGCGTAGAACAGGGGAATTCACCCCTCCACTTT.

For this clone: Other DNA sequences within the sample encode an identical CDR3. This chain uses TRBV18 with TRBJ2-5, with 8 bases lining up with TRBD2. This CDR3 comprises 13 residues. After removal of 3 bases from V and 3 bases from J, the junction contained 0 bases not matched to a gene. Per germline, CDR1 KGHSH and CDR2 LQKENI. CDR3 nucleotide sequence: TGTGCCAGCTCACCGGGACTAGAAGAGACCCAGTACTTC. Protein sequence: CASSPGLEETQYF.

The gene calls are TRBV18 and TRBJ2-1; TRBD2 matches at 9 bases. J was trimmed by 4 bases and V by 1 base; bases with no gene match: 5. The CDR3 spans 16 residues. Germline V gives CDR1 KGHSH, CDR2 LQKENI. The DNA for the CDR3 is TGTGCCAGCTCACCACAGCGAGCGGGAGGTTACAATGAGCAGTTCTTC. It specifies CASSPQRAGGYNEQFF.

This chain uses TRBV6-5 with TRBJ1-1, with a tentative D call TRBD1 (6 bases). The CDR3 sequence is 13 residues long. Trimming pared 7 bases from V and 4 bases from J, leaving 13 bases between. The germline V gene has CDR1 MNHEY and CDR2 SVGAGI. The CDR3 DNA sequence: TGTGCCAGCATCCGACAGGCCGCCACTGAAGCTTTCTTT. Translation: CASIRQAATEAFF.

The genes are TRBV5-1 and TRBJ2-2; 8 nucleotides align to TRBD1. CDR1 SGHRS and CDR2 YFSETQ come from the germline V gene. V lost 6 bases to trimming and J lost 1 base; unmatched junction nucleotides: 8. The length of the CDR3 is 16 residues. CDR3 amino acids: CASTRTGGRNTGELFF. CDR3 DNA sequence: TGCGCCAGCACTCGAACAGGGGGTCGGAACACCGGGGAGCTGTTTTTT.

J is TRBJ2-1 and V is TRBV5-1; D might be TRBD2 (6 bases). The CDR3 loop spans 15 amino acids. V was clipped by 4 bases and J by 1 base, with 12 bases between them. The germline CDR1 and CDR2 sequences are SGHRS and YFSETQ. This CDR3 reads CASSRLAGSYNEQFF. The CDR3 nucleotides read TGCGCCAGCAGCAGACTGGCGGGATCCTACAATGAGCAGTTCTTC. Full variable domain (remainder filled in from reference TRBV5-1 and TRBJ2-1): KAGVTQTPRYLIKTRGQQVTLSCSPISGHRSVSWYQQTPGQGLQFLFEYFSETQRNKGNFPGRFSGRQFSNSRSEMNVSTLELGDSALYLCASSRLAGSYNEQFFGPGTRLTVL.

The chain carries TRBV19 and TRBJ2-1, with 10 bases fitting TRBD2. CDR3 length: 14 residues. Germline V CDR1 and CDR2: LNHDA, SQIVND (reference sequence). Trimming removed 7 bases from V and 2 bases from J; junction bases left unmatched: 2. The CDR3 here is CASMSGRAYNEQFF. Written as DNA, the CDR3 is TGTGCCAGTATGAGCGGGAGGGCCTACAATGAGCAGTTCTTC.